This T cell receptor (beta chain) was profiled in a study of breast tumors, draining lymph nodes, adjacent tissues. Study findings and constraints: Tumor repertoires ranked between lymph nodes and nontumor tissue in diversity, with V and J gene preferences. The data were judged consistent with most tumor T cells coming from lymph node and expanding in tumor. Tumor and nontumor repertoires were significantly more similar in luminal-like than in basal-like breast cancer.

Germline assignment: CDR1 SGHNT and CDR2 YENEEA. There are 18 residues in the CDR3. The ends lost 5 bases at V and 1 base at J; junction bases unmatched: 10. This clonotype was observed a few times. Its antigen is undetermined. Since a much larger clone is just one base distant, this may be a read error. Each CDR3 protein gets one entry after TCRdb re-called the multiplex PCR reads with MiXCR. Of over 130,000 distinct CDR3 sequences listed, 32% were seen once; the top ten hold about 2.5%. Axillary draining lymph nodes of breast cancer patients supplied the node samples. The sample taken for sequencing was axillary lymph node tissue. The gene calls are TRBV11-3 and TRBJ2-6; TRBD1 matches 8 bases. This TCR came from a female donor with breast cancer. Some clones in this sample may be carry-over from other donors' samples. The CDR3 DNA sequence: TGTGCCAGCAGCCCCCGGACAGGGCCGCGATCTGGGGCCAACGTCCTGACTTTC. Amino acid sequence: CASSPRTGPRSGANVLTF.